This T cell receptor (beta chain) was recorded in a study of beta chain features in type 1 diabetes. Expressed TCRB transcripts were sequenced after all isolated RNA was converted to cDNA. Measured with immunoSEQ multiplex PCR; TCRdb has only the in-frame clones, and not every one. The sample comprises a few hundred thousand clones, 8% to 10% of which are singletons, and approximately 0.55% rests with the top ten. Regarding the study as a whole: Naive, central memory and Treg TCRB repertoires seemed to resemble each other more closely in patients than they did in healthy donors. Moderate but significant shortening of TCRB CDR3s was recorded in all four CD4+ subsets from Type 1 diabetes patients.

The CDR3 is 15 amino acids. Trimming removed 3 bases from V and 4 bases from J, with 10 bases in between. The germline gives CDR1 SGHTA, CDR2 FQGNSA. This clone has only a few counts. Its antigen is not identified. Sequencing was carried out using central memory CD4+ T cells from blood. This chain connects TRBV7-2 to TRBJ2-6; D is unclear. This receptor was obtained from a man aged 25-40 years with type 1 diabetes. The CDR3 region has the DNA TGTGCCAGCAGCTTGGATGCTTCAGGGGCCAACGTCCTGACTTTC. Translation gives CASSLDASGANVLTF. Complete variable domain (other parts from reference TRBV7-2 and TRBJ2-6): GAGVSQSPSNKVTEKGKDVELRCDPISGHTALYWYRQSLGQGLEFLIYFQGNSAPDKSGLPSDRFSAERTGGSVSTLTIQRTQQEDSAVYLCASSLDASGANVLTFGAGSRLTVL.